The T cell receptor (beta chain) described here comes from a study of T cell responses to AZD1222 COVID-19 vaccine. Study-wide results and caveats: Mostly white British, mostly female donors; authors suggested clonal diversity may be underestimated. Researchers took repertoire samples only after the peak T cell response had come. The reported proportion of spike-specific TCRs targeting unmutated variant regions was nearly half.

The V gene end was trimmed by 1 base and the J gene end by 1 base; junction bases not matched to a gene: 12. CDR3 length: 19 amino acids. CDR1 and CDR2 (germline): SGHNT, YYREEE (reference sequence). Profiled with immunoSEQ multiplex PCR; TCRdb holds only in-frame clones, not every one. The sample shows about 140,000 clones, 65% to 90% of them seen only once. This clone has more than one count but fewer than ten. Its antigen is unknown. The sequences come from peripheral blood, collected 28 days after the second dose of the MenACWY control vaccine. This rearrangement joins TRBV5-4 to TRBJ1-1; 11 nucleotides line up with TRBD1. The TCR originated in an adult who received the MenACWY meningococcal vaccine as a control. The CDR3 loop is CASSLFSRGQGAGNTEAFF. As DNA, the CDR3 is TGTGCCAGCAGCTTGTTCTCAAGAGGACAGGGGGCCGGGAACACTGAAGCTTTCTTT.